The 9 T cell receptor beta chains given below trace back to one sample, sequenced in a study of blood T cell repertoires in COVID-19. The assay was immunoSEQ multiplex PCR, and TCRdb's table has in-frame clones only and misses some. This table holds roughly 300,000 clones, around 90% found once. The sample was PBMCs or T cells enriched from blood (not recorded which). These receptors were taken from a woman aged 25 to 39 who had recovered from COVID-19.

This clone was counted a few times. This chain connects TRBV4-1 to TRBJ1-2; D gene unclear. The V and J ends lost 6 bases and 6 bases respectively, with 14 bases between them. From germline, CDR1 is MGHRA and CDR2 YSYEKL. The CDR3 runs 13 residues. This CDR3 is CASSLSLGDGYTF. CDR3 bases: TGCGCCAGCAGTCTATCTCTCGGAGATGGCTACACCTTC.

The chain is built from TRBV11-2 and TRBJ1-4; 7 bases align to TRBD1. This CDR3 spans 16 amino acids. Germline CDR1 reads SGHAT; CDR2 reads FQNNGV. J lost 1 base, V lost 5 bases, and 7 bases had no gene match. CDR3 in amino acids: CASSARTGGTNEKLFF. CDR3 sequence (DNA): TGTGCCAGCAGCGCACGGACAGGCGGAACTAATGAAAAACTGTTTTTT.

The chain uses TRBV5-4 and TRBJ2-7, with 13 bases aligning to TRBD2. This CDR3 has 17 residues. J gave up 0 bases and V 4 bases, and 7 bases lay outside the gene matches. The germline CDR1 and CDR2 sequences are SGHNT and YYREEE (reference sequence). In nucleotides, the CDR3 is TGTGCCAGCAGCGGACCCGGGACTAGCGGGACCTCCTACGAGCAGTACTTC. Its translation is CASSGPGTSGTSYEQYF.

The J gene is TRBJ2-2, the V gene TRBV29-1, with D perhaps matching TRBD2 (5 bases). CDR1 is SQVTM, CDR2 ANQGSEA, per germline. The germline V and J ends were trimmed by 5 bases and 4 bases, with 17 bases remaining between them. The CDR3 length is 15 residues. The CDR3 bases are TGCAGCGTTCGACTACTTAGCTCCTCCACCGGGGAGCTGTTTTTT. Its protein is CSVRLLSSSTGELFF.

J is TRBJ2-3 and V is TRBV11-3; 10 bases fit TRBD1. This CDR3 region has 14 residues. V lost 5 bases, J lost 5 bases, and 4 bases stayed unmatched. Per germline, CDR1 SGHNT and CDR2 YENEEA. CDR3 protein: CASSPDRGGDTQYF. The DNA for the CDR3 is TGTGCCAGCAGCCCGGACAGGGGGGGAGATACGCAGTATTTT.

The chain carries TRBV5-1 and TRBJ2-7; D perhaps matches TRBD1 (6 bases). V lost 2 bases to trimming and J lost 2 bases, with 11 bases between them. The CDR3 extends over 14 amino acids. CDR1 is SGHRS, CDR2 YFSETQ, per germline. The CDR3: CASSLQGDPYEQYF. In DNA form, the CDR3 reads TGCGCCAGCAGCTTACAGGGCGATCCCTACGAGCAGTACTTC.

The chain carries TRBV19 and TRBJ2-4; 9 bases are a match to TRBD1. This CDR3 comprises 14 residues. Germline CDR1 LNHDA, CDR2 SQIVND (reference sequence). V shed 6 bases, J shed 7 bases, and the junction held 7 bases outside the gene matches. The CDR3 reads CASRHPGQGNIQYF. CDR3 nucleotides: TGTGCCAGTAGACATCCGGGACAGGGCAACATTCAGTACTTC.

The chain recombines TRBV6-5 with TRBJ1-5; possibly TRBD1 for D (6 bases). Deletions cut 7 bases from V and 4 bases from J, with 14 bases between. The germline CDR1 and CDR2 sequences are MNHEY and SVGAGI. The length of the CDR3 is 14 residues. CDR3 sequence reads: CASKGWQGNQPQHF. As DNA, the CDR3 is TGTGCCAGCAAAGGGTGGCAGGGGAATCAGCCCCAGCATTTT.

The rearrangement joins TRBV27 to TRBJ2-1, with 10 bases fitting TRBD2. Germline loops: CDR1 MNHEY, CDR2 SMNVEV (reference sequence). V lost 3 bases and J lost 4; bases outside the gene matches: 3. The CDR3 runs to 15 residues. The CDR3 is CASSFSLAGYNEQFF. CDR3 nucleotides: TGTGCCAGCAGTTTTTCACTAGCGGGGTACAATGAGCAGTTCTTC.